Each of the 18 T cell receptor beta chains below was sequenced from the same sample in a study of T cell responses to AZD1222 COVID-19 vaccine. Libraries were prepared by immunoSEQ multiplex PCR; TCRdb keeps only in-frame clonotypes and omits some of them. This sample has fewer than 250,000 clones, with just over 90% found just once. The sequenced sample was peripheral blood, obtained on day 0 of MenACWY control vaccination. All receptors come from an adult in good health.

V gene TRBV19 combines with J gene TRBJ1-2; the match to TRBD1 covers 7 bases. The CDR3 is 16 amino acids. CDR1 and CDR2 (germline): LNHDA, SQIVND (reference sequence). V trimming: 4 bases; J trimming: 0 bases; junction bases outside the gene matches: 8. CDR3 loop: CASSTRTGAANYGYTF. The CDR3 bases are TGTGCCAGTAGTACCAGAACAGGGGCAGCTAACTATGGCTACACCTTC. Combining the CDR3 with reference TRBV19 and TRBJ1-2 gives the whole variable domain DGGITQSPKYLFRKEGQNVTLSCEQNLNHDAMYWYRQDPGQGLRLIYYSQIVNDFQKGDIAEGYSVSREKKESFPLTVTSAQKNPTAFYLCASSTRTGAANYGYTFGSGTRLTVV.

This clone was seen a single time. The chain carries TRBV4-3 and TRBJ2-1; 9 bases agree with TRBD2. This CDR3 is built from 14 residues. The V gene end was trimmed by 2 bases and the J gene end by 8 bases; junction bases not matched to a gene: 4. CDR1 is LGHNA, CDR2 YSLEER, per germline. CDR3 amino acids: CASSQLSGGDEQFF. The CDR3 DNA is TGCGCCAGCAGCCAACTTAGCGGGGGTGATGAGCAGTTCTTC.

The rearrangement joins TRBV19 to TRBJ1-5, with a tentative D call TRBD1 (5 bases). The CDR3 is 13 amino acids. V was cut by 7 bases and J by 4 bases, with 11 bases left in between. Germline CDR1 reads LNHDA; CDR2 reads SQIVND (reference sequence). The CDR3 here is CASTREANQPQHF. CDR3 nucleotide sequence: TGTGCCAGTACCAGGGAGGCGAATCAGCCCCAGCATTTT.

The chain employs TRBV11-1 and TRBJ1-2; weak D call: TRBD1 (5 bases). The V and J ends lost 5 bases and 6 bases respectively, with 19 bases between them. Germline CDR1 and CDR2: SGHAT and FQDESV (reference sequence). The CDR3 spans 15 residues. The CDR3 reads CASSNLRQGEDGYTF. CDR3 sequence (DNA): TGTGCCAGCAGCAACCTCCGCCAGGGAGAGGATGGCTACACCTTC.

The rearrangement uses TRBV5-6 and TRBJ2-7; TRBD2 aligns across 7 bases. There are 13 residues in the CDR3. The V gene end was trimmed by 4 bases and the J gene end by 3 bases; junction bases not matched to a gene: 4. In germline, CDR1 is SGHDT, CDR2 YYEEEE. The chain's CDR3 is CASSPRGDYEQYF. DNA of the CDR3: TGTGCCAGCAGCCCCCGGGGGGACTACGAGCAGTACTTC. The complete variable domain, with remaining parts taken from reference TRBV5-6 and TRBJ2-7, reads DAGVTQSPTHLIKTRGQQVTLRCSPKSGHDTVSWYQQALGQGPQFIFQYYEEEERQRGNFPDRFSGHQFPNYSSELNVNALLLGDSALYLCASSPRGDYEQYFGPGTRLTVT.

Details on this clone: Other nucleotide sequences in the sample specify the same CDR3. The chain joins TRBV18 to TRBJ2-7; TRBD1 matches 7 bases. V gave up 3 bases and J gave up 1 base; unmatched junction bases: 0. There are 13 residues in the CDR3. The V gene's germline CDR1 is KGHSH and CDR2 LQKENI. CDR3 bases: TGTGCCAGCTCACCGGGACAGTCCTACGAGCAGTACTTC. It is translated as CASSPGQSYEQYF. Together with reference TRBV18 and TRBJ2-7, the CDR3 gives the full variable domain: NAGVMQNPRHLVRRRGQEARLRCSPMKGHSHVYWYRQLPEEGLKFMVYLQKENIIDESGMPKERFSAEFPKEGPSILRIQQVVRGDSAAYFCASSPGQSYEQYFGPGTRLTVT.

The genes are TRBV10-2 and TRBJ2-3, with a possible D match to TRBD2 (6 bases). The CDR3 extends over 13 amino acids. Trimming took 3 bases from V and 10 from J, leaving 14 bases between them. CDR1 and CDR2 (germline): WSHSY, SAAADI. As DNA, the CDR3 is TGCGCCAGCAGTGAATTTTCACTAGCAGCGCAGTATTTT. Its translation is CASSEFSLAAQYF.

This chain uses TRBV7-9 with TRBJ1-2; tentatively, D is TRBD1 (5 bases). Germline CDR1 and CDR2: SEHNR and FQNEAQ (reference sequence). The V gene lost 3 bases and the J gene lost 2 bases, with 13 bases spanning the gap. There are 15 residues in the CDR3. The CDR3 region is CASSLGGTVNYGYTF. The DNA of the CDR3 is TGTGCCAGCAGCTTGGGGGGGACCGTGAACTATGGCTACACCTTC. The variable domain in full, completed from reference TRBV7-9 and TRBJ1-2, reads DTGVSQNPRHKITKRGQNVTFRCDPISEHNRLYWYRQTLGQGPEFLTYFQNEAQLEKSRLLSDRFSAERPKGSFSTLEIQRTEQGDSAMYLCASSLGGTVNYGYTFGSGTRLTVV.

This chain connects TRBV30 to TRBJ1-6; D gene unclear. The CDR3 spans 13 residues. The germline CDR1 and CDR2 sequences are GTSNPN and SVGIG (reference sequence). Trimming removed 1 base at V and 10 bases at J, with 11 bases between. Here the CDR3 reads CAWSGLSGSPLHF. In nucleotides, the CDR3 is TGTGCCTGGAGTGGTCTGTCAGGATCACCCCTCCACTTT.

The chain links TRBV11-2 to TRBJ1-4; D gene uncertain. Looked up from germline, CDR1 is SGHAT and CDR2 is FQNNGV. V lost 1 base and J lost 6, with 6 bases in between. The CDR3 runs 13 residues. The CDR3 spells CASSLARYEKLFF. CDR3 DNA sequence: TGTGCCAGCAGCTTAGCCCGTTATGAAAAACTGTTTTTT.

For this clone: In the same sample, other DNA sequences code for this CDR3. This chain joins TRBV6-5 and TRBJ1-5; 10 nucleotides match TRBD1. Germline CDR1 reads MNHEY; CDR2 reads SVGAGI. J lost 4 bases, V lost 6 bases, and 3 bases had no gene match. This CDR3 is built from 14 residues. The CDR3 loop reads CASRAGQGNQPQHF. CDR3 in DNA: TGTGCCAGCAGGGCGGGACAGGGGAATCAGCCCCAGCATTTT.

J is TRBJ1-1 and V is TRBV6-6; 8 positions agree with TRBD1. The CDR3 runs 15 residues. Losses at the gene ends were 4 bases for V and 0 bases for J; bases not matched to a gene: 4. Germline lookup yields CDR1 MNHNY and CDR2 SVGAGI (reference sequence). This chain's CDR3 is CASSSSTGVNTEAFF. CDR3 DNA: TGTGCCAGCAGTTCCTCGACAGGGGTGAACACTGAAGCTTTCTTT.

This clone was found once. The gene calls are TRBV28 and TRBJ1-1; D is unresolved. Germline values: CDR1 MDHEN, CDR2 SYDVKM. V was cut by 2 bases and J by 8 bases, with 12 bases left in between. The CDR3 sequence is 13 residues long. CDR3 residues: CASSLVGPTEAFF. In DNA, the CDR3 is TGTGCCAGCAGTTTAGTAGGGCCGACCGAAGCTTTCTTT.

The rearrangement joins TRBV4-2 to TRBJ2-3; 7 bases align to TRBD2. Germline CDR1 reads LGHNA; CDR2 reads YNFKEQ. CDR3 length: 19 residues. V shed 3 bases, J shed 1 base, and the junction held 16 bases outside the gene matches. The CDR3, as DNA: TGTGCCAGCAGCCAGGTCCGGGAGGTTCACCGGGGGGGCACAGATACGCAGTATTTT. Translation gives CASSQVREVHRGGTDTQYF.

The chain is built from TRBV18 and TRBJ1-6, with TRBD1 matching 8 bases. This CDR3 has 16 residues. V gave up 3 bases and J gave up 2 bases; unmatched junction bases: 3. Germline lookup yields CDR1 KGHSH and CDR2 LQKENI. Here the CDR3 reads CASSPDRVTYNSPLHF. CDR3 in DNA: TGTGCCAGCTCACCGGACAGGGTCACCTATAATTCACCCCTCCACTTT.

J is TRBJ1-6 and V is TRBV6-5, with D perhaps TRBD1 (6 bases). V lost 9 bases to trimming and J lost 6 bases, with 9 bases between them. Per germline, CDR1 MNHEY and CDR2 SVGAGI. This CDR3 has 12 amino acids. The CDR3 coding sequence is TGTGCCAGTTGGACAGCTAATTCACCCCTCCACTTT. This sequence encodes CASWTANSPLHF.

This chain joins TRBV27 and TRBJ1-4; 10 bases are a match to TRBD1. Germline CDR1 MNHEY, CDR2 SMNVEV (reference sequence). The CDR3 covers 14 residues. V lost 4 bases and J lost 7; bases outside the gene matches: 3. The CDR3 DNA follows: TGTGCCAGCAGTTCGGGACAGGGGTTTGAAAAACTGTTTTTT. It yields the protein CASSSGQGFEKLFF.

The chain couples TRBV23-1 to TRBJ2-7, with D maybe TRBD2 (6 bases). TRBV23-1 qualifies as an ORF whose function is uncertain. Trimming shortened V by 7 bases and J by 0 bases, and 10 bases separated the two germline ends. The CDR3 length is 13 residues. CDR3 region: CASTPGDSYEQYF. DNA of the CDR3: TGCGCCAGCACCCCGGGGGACTCCTACGAGCAGTACTTC.